The 15 T cell receptor beta chains presented below share a single source sample, sequenced in a study of blood T cell repertoires in COVID-19. Generated by immunoSEQ multiplex PCR, the TCRdb table keeps only in-frame clones and is missing some. The sample gives roughly 16,000 clones, under 80% of which show up once; roughly 30% is in the top ten. Input material: peripheral blood. The receptors were sampled from a man between 65 and 80 years old with active or convalescent COVID-19.

This clone was seen only once. The genes are TRBV4-3 and TRBJ2-2; 9 bases align to TRBD1. The germline CDR1 and CDR2 sequences are LGHNA and YSLEER. This CDR3 region has 17 residues. V trimming: 0 bases; J trimming: 4 bases; junction bases outside the gene matches: 6. In DNA form, the CDR3 reads TGCGCCAGCAGCCAAGATGGACAGGGGCGAGGCACCGGGGAGCTGTTTTTT. Translated, it gives CASSQDGQGRGTGELFF.

The rearrangement uses TRBV7-2 and TRBJ2-5, with unresolved D. CDR1 and CDR2 from the germline V gene are SGHTA and FQGNSA. The V end was cut by 5 bases, the J end by 4 bases, with 20 bases between. The CDR3 runs 16 residues. CDR3 region: CASSASLYQARETQYF. As DNA, the CDR3 is TGTGCCAGCAGCGCCAGCCTGTACCAGGCGAGAGAGACCCAGTACTTC. Filled out from reference TRBV7-2 and TRBJ2-5, the complete variable domain reads GAGVSQSPSNKVTEKGKDVELRCDPISGHTALYWYRQSLGQGLEFLIYFQGNSAPDKSGLPSDRFSAERTGGSVSTLTIQRTQQEDSAVYLCASSASLYQARETQYFGPGTRLLVL.

This clone came up once. This chain links TRBV4-2 with TRBJ2-7, with 8 bases identical to TRBD1. The V segment lost 0 bases and the J segment 3 bases; nucleotides outside the gene matches: 7. Germline assignment: CDR1 LGHNA and CDR2 YNFKEQ. The CDR3 is made up of 16 amino acids. CDR3 region: CASSQDAGGVGYEQYF. As DNA, the CDR3 is TGTGCCAGCAGCCAAGACGCAGGGGGCGTTGGCTACGAGCAGTACTTC.

V usage is TRBV7-6 and J usage is TRBJ2-5, with a tentative D call TRBD1 (5 bases). The CDR3 is 15 residues long. V shed 2 bases and J shed 0 bases, with 10 bases lying between them. Germline CDR1 SGHVS, CDR2 FNYEAQ. CDR3 in DNA: TGTGCCAGCAGCTTAACACCAGGGTACCAAGAGACCCAGTACTTC. This gives the protein CASSLTPGYQETQYF.

This sequence joins TRBV23-1 and TRBJ2-7; D perhaps matches TRBD2 (7 bases). TRBV23-1 counts as an open reading frame of uncertain function. The CDR3 totals 16 residues. The V end was cut by 0 bases, the J end by 0 bases, with 12 bases between. The CDR3 loop reads CASSQSRGPFSYEQYF. The CDR3 coding sequence is TGCGCCAGCAGTCAATCGCGGGGGCCCTTCTCCTACGAGCAGTACTTC.

This chain joins TRBV18 and TRBJ2-2; 10 nucleotides agree with TRBD2. The CDR3 loop spans 16 amino acids. Germline CDR1 reads KGHSH; CDR2 reads LQKENI. V shed 2 bases and J 1 base; nucleotides not matched to a gene: 1. The CDR3 DNA follows: TGTGCCAGCTCACCAGTAGCGGGAGGGAACACCGGGGAGCTGTTTTTT. As protein: CASSPVAGGNTGELFF.

This clone was observed a few times. J is TRBJ1-1 and V is TRBV30; no firm D call. Germline CDR1 and CDR2: GTSNPN and SVGIG (reference sequence). The V gene lost 0 bases and the J gene lost 0 bases, with 14 bases spanning the gap. The CDR3 extends over 16 amino acids. The CDR3 DNA sequence: TGTGCCTGGAGTGTACTCGGACTATTCATGAACACTGAAGCTTTCTTT. This encodes CAWSVLGLFMNTEAFF.

V gene TRBV24-1 combines with J gene TRBJ2-3; 14 bases match TRBD2. V trimming: 3 bases; J trimming: 6 bases; junction bases outside the gene matches: 4. CDR1 KGHDR and CDR2 SFDVKD come from the germline V gene. This CDR3 comprises 16 residues. The CDR3 protein is CATSDLTSGRADTQYF. The CDR3, as DNA: TGTGCCACCAGTGATCTGACTAGCGGGAGGGCGGATACGCAGTATTTT.

The V gene is TRBV7-9, the J gene TRBJ2-1, with 9 bases fitting TRBD1. Looked up from germline, CDR1 is SEHNR and CDR2 is FQNEAQ (reference sequence). Trimming took 5 bases from V and 8 from J; bases not matched to a gene: 16. There are 17 residues in the CDR3. CDR3 region: CASSPNRGTGWAYEQFF. The CDR3 region has the DNA TGTGCCAGCAGCCCAAACCGGGGGACAGGGTGGGCATATGAGCAGTTCTTC.

The chain is built from TRBV5-5 and TRBJ1-1, with D uncertain. Per the germline V gene, CDR1 is SGHKS and CDR2 is YYEKEE (reference sequence). The CDR3 covers 13 residues. Between the trimmed V and J ends, which lost 2 bases and 11 bases, there was a span of 16 bases. CDR3 sequence (DNA): TGTGCCAGCAGCTTATATGGGCCTCGGGAGGCTTTCTTT. Amino acids: CASSLYGPREAFF.

J is TRBJ1-5 and V is TRBV19, with 7 bases matching TRBD1. The CDR3 has 14 amino acids. CDR1 LNHDA and CDR2 SQIVND come from the germline V gene (reference sequence). The V segment lost 5 bases and the J segment 5 bases; nucleotides outside the gene matches: 6. In DNA form, the CDR3 reads TGTGCCAGTAGTGAGGGACAGCCCTATCAGCCCCAGCATTTT. It yields the protein CASSEGQPYQPQHF.

This chain links TRBV4-2 with TRBJ1-4; unclear D gene. Germline V gives CDR1 LGHNA, CDR2 YNFKEQ. CDR3 size: 14 residues. Trimming took off 8 bases at V and 0 bases at J, with 10 bases between the two ends. The CDR3 protein is CASCRQATNEKLFF. The CDR3 DNA is TGTGCCAGCTGCAGACAAGCAACTAATGAAAAACTGTTTTTT.

J is TRBJ1-1 and V is TRBV5-6, with 10 bases matching TRBD1. J was trimmed by 8 bases and V by 4 bases; bases with no gene match: 11. Germline values: CDR1 SGHDT, CDR2 YYEEEE. The CDR3 extends over 15 amino acids. CDR3 sequence reads: CASSLRDRGPWEAFF. As DNA, the CDR3 is TGTGCCAGCAGCCTTCGGGACAGGGGTCCCTGGGAAGCTTTCTTT.

This chain joins TRBV5-1 and TRBJ2-3; 9 bases are shared with TRBD2. Unmatched junction bases numbered 8, after V lost 1 base and J lost 5 bases. The length of the CDR3 is 16 residues. Looked up from germline, CDR1 is SGHRS and CDR2 is YFSETQ. In DNA, the CDR3 is TGCGCCAGCAGCTTGAAGGCGGGAGGGCCTGGAGATACGCAGTATTTT. Translating it yields CASSLKAGGPGDTQYF.

J is TRBJ1-6 and V is TRBV7-2, with D perhaps TRBD1 (5 bases). Trimming left V 7 bases short and J 9 bases short, with 16 bases between. CDR3 length: 14 residues. The germline gives CDR1 SGHTA, CDR2 FQGNSA. Written as DNA, the CDR3 is TGTGCCAGCACCCACAACCCAGGGCCTTCACCCCTCCACTTT. It encodes CASTHNPGPSPLHF.